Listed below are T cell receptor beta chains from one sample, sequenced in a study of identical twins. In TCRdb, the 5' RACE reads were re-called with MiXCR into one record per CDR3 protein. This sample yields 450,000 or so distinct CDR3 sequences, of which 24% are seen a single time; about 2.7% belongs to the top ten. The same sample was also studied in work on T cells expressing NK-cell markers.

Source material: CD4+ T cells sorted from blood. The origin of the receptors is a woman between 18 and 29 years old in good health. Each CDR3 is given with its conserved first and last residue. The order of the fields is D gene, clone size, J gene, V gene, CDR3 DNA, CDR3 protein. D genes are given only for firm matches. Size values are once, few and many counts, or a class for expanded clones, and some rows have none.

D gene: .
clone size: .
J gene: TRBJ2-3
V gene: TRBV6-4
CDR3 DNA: TGTGCCAGCTCTGCCGTGGGCGATGGCACAGATACGCAGTATTTT
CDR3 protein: CASSAVGDGTDTQYF

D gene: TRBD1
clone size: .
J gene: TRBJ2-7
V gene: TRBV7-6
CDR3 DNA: TGTGCCAGCAGCTCCCGGACAGGGAACGAGCAGTACTTC
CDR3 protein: CASSSRTGNEQYF

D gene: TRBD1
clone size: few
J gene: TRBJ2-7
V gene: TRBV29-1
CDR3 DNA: TGCAGCGTTGGGAGGGCAGGGGGCGCATCCGAGCAGTACTTC
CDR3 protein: CSVGRAGGASEQYF

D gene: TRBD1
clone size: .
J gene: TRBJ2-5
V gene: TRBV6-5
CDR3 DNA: TGTGCCAGCAGTTACTCACGGGGGACAGGGTACGAGACCCAGTACTTC
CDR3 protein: CASSYSRGTGYETQYF

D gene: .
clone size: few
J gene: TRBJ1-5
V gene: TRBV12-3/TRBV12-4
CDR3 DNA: TGTGCCAGCAGAACGAGGAGGGATCAGCCCCAGCATTTT
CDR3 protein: CASRTRRDQPQHF

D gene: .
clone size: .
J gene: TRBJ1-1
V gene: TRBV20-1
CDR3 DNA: TGCAGTGCTAGCGGAGCCCGGGCAGGGACAGCTTTCTTT
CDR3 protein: CSASGARAGTAFF

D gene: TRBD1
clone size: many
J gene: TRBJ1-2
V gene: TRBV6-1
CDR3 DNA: TGTGCCAGCACTGACCCCGGGACAGGGAGAGGCTACACCTTC
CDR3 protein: CASTDPGTGRGYTF

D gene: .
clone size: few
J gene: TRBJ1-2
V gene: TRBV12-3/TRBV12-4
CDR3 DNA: TGTGCCAGCAGTTCAGTAGGATGGGGCTACACCTTC
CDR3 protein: CASSSVGWGYTF

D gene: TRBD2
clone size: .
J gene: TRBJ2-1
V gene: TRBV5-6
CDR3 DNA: TGTGCCAGCAGCTCTCTAGCGGGGACCTACAATGAGCAGTTCTTC
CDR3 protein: CASSSLAGTYNEQFF

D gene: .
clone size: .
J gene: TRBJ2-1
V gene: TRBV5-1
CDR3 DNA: TGCGCCAGCAGCTTGGGGGGGTCGGGTCGCAATGAGCAGTTCTTC
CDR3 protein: CASSLGGSGRNEQFF

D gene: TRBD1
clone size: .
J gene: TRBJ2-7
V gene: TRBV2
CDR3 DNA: TGTGCCAGCGGAAGACAGGGCTACGAGCAGTACTTC
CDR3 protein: CASGRQGYEQYF

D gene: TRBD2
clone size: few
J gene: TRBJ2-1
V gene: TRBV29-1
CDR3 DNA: TGCAGCGTTCACACCGGGACTAGCGGGATTAATGAGCAGTTCTTC
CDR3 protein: CSVHTGTSGINEQFF

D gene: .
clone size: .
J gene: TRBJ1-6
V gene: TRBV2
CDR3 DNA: TGTGCCAGCAGTGAAAACTCACCCCTCCACTTT
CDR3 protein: CASSENSPLHF

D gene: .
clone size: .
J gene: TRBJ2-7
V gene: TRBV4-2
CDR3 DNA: TGTGCCAGCAGCCAAGACGTACTCTACGAGCAGTACTTC
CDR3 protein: CASSQDVLYEQYF

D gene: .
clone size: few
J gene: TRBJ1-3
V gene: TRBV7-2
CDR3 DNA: TGTGCCAGCAGCTTCCAAGGGGGGGAGGGAAACACCATATATTTT
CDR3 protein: CASSFQGGEGNTIYF

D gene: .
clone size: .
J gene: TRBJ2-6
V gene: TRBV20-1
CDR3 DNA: TGCAGTGCTAGTCTTGTGGGGACCGGGGCCAACGTCCTGACTTTC
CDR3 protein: CSASLVGTGANVLTF

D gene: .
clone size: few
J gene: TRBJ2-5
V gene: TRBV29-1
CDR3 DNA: TGCAGCGGGCGGGCTTTCCAAGAGACCCAGTACTTC
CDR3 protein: CSGRAFQETQYF

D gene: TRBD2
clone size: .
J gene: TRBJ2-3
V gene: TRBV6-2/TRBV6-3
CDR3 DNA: TGTGCCAGCAGTTACACGCGGGGGAGGGTTGGGCCCTTCAGCACAGATACGCAGTATTTT
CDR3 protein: CASSYTRGRVGPFSTDTQYF